These 32 T cell receptor beta chains share one sample of origin, sequenced in a study of Ad26.COV2.S vaccination and SARS-CoV-2 variants (dated by TCRdb to about 2021). Library method: the immunoSEQ multiplex PCR assay. TCRdb stores this immuneACCESS table with in-frame sequences only. Part of the clones is absent; in the studies checked, under half of the shortfall reflects unresolved V genes, and no reason is known for the rest. This sample is represented by around 300,000 clones; 75% to 90% of them were singletons. The ten largest clonotypes hold about 10% of the sample. The treatment or condition label for this specimen denotes: roughly 18 received Ad26.COV2.S at low or high dose, single or two shots; a few received placebo; per-sample allocation not given. Repertoires of vaccine and placebo recipients were sequenced from samples collected on day 63 after the first injection. This sample comprised peripheral blood, obtained in a trial of Ad26.COV2.S vaccine versus placebo. The source of these receptors is a person between 18 and 65 years old who received the Ad26.COV2.S COVID-19 vaccine or a placebo.

The rearrangement uses TRBV28 and TRBJ1-5, with TRBD1 matching 8 bases. Germline CDR1 is MDHEN and CDR2 is SYDVKM. The ends lost 3 bases at V and 5 bases at J; junction bases unmatched: 6. CDR3 length equals 15 residues. This CDR3 reads CASSLAGGPYQPQHF. DNA of the CDR3: TGTGCCAGCAGTTTGGCAGGGGGCCCCTATCAGCCCCAGCATTTT.

The V gene is TRBV7-2, the J gene TRBJ2-2; 7 bases match TRBD1. Germline CDR1 and CDR2: SGHTA and FQGNSA. Trimming cost V 5 bases and J 0 bases; bases outside gene matches: 3. There are 15 residues in the CDR3. The CDR3 spells CASSRTGSNTGELFF. CDR3 sequence (DNA): TGTGCCAGCAGCCGGACAGGCTCGAACACCGGGGAGCTGTTTTTT.

This chain connects TRBV5-5 to TRBJ1-3; perhaps TRBD1 as D (6 bases). This CDR3 is built from 15 residues. Germline V gene lookup returns CDR1 SGHKS and CDR2 YYEKEE (reference sequence). V lost 7 bases to trimming and J lost 1 base, with 15 bases between them. CDR3 nucleotide sequence: TGTGCCAGCGACCCGGGGGGGGCTTCTGGAAACACCATATATTTT. Translation gives CASDPGGASGNTIYF.

The V and J genes are TRBV15 and TRBJ2-3; D may be TRBD1 or TRBD2 (5 bases each). Germline V gene lookup returns CDR1 LNHNV and CDR2 YYDKDF (reference sequence). The CDR3 length is 16 residues. The germline V and J ends were trimmed by 0 bases and 0 bases, with 10 bases remaining between them. In DNA, the CDR3 is TGTGCCACCAGCAGAGATCGGGGCGCGAGCACAGATACGCAGTATTTT. Translating gives CATSRDRGASTDTQYF.

The chain joins TRBV7-2 to TRBJ2-3; 7 bases fit TRBD2. The CDR3 has 16 amino acids. Germline V lookup: CDR1 SGHTA, CDR2 FQGNSA. J lost 6 bases, V lost 4 bases, and 13 bases had no gene match. The CDR3 DNA sequence: TGTGCCAGCAGCTGGAGGGCGGGGGAGGCAAGGGATACGCAGTATTTT. Protein sequence: CASSWRAGEARDTQYF.

The V gene is TRBV9, the J gene TRBJ2-3; a weak D match, TRBD2 (5 bases). The CDR3 is made up of 15 amino acids. Trimming pared 3 bases from V and 3 bases from J, leaving 14 bases between. Germline-derived CDR1 and CDR2 are SGDLS and YYNGEE. Here the CDR3 reads CASSDELTGTDTQYF. DNA for the CDR3: TGTGCCAGCAGCGACGAACTGACGGGGACAGATACGCAGTATTTT.

The chain carries TRBV28 and TRBJ2-1; 10 bases are shared with TRBD2. The J segment lost 10 bases and the V segment lost 6 bases, leaving 9 bases of the junction unmatched. Germline loops: CDR1 MDHEN, CDR2 SYDVKM. CDR3 size: 14 residues. This CDR3 is CASSQAGGKEEQFF. The CDR3 coding sequence is TGTGCCAGCAGCCAAGCGGGAGGGAAGGAGGAGCAGTTCTTC.

The genes are TRBV7-6 and TRBJ2-7; perhaps TRBD2 as D (6 bases). Trimming shortened V by 2 bases and J by 0 bases, and 14 bases separated the two germline ends. This CDR3 is 16 amino acids long. CDR1 is SGHVS and CDR2 is FNYEAQ in the germline V gene. The CDR3 loop is CASSLIGGSGSYEQYF. The CDR3 DNA reads as TGTGCCAGCAGCTTAATAGGAGGGAGCGGCTCCTACGAGCAGTACTTC.

The rearrangement joins TRBV7-8 to TRBJ2-2; 7 bases match TRBD2. The J segment lost 4 bases and the V segment lost 5 bases, leaving 10 bases of the junction unmatched. Germline CDR1 is SGHVS and CDR2 is FQNEAQ. The CDR3 has 16 amino acids. CDR3 sequence reads: CASSPSGGERTGELFF. The DNA of the CDR3 is TGTGCCAGCAGCCCATCTGGGGGGGAGCGCACCGGGGAGCTGTTTTTT.

This sequence joins TRBV28 and TRBJ1-2; a possible D gene is TRBD1 (6 bases). The germline gives CDR1 MDHEN, CDR2 SYDVKM. With 6 bases removed from V and 4 bases from J, the gap between germline ends came to 12 bases. There are 13 residues in the CDR3. The CDR3 loop reads CASRETGSYGYTF. CDR3 DNA sequence: TGTGCCAGCAGAGAGACAGGCTCCTATGGCTACACCTTC.

The V call is TRBV6-6, the J call TRBJ2-1; D uncertain. The germline V and J ends were trimmed by 5 bases and 0 bases, with 11 bases remaining between them. The CDR3 length is 15 residues. Germline loops: CDR1 MNHNY, CDR2 SVGAGI (reference sequence). Here the CDR3 DNA reads TGTGCCAGCAGTCCCAACTTGAGCTCCTACAATGAGCAGTTCTTC. Translating gives CASSPNLSSYNEQFF.

This clone turned up a few times. The chain joins TRBV10-3 to TRBJ2-1, with 9 positions matching TRBD2. The CDR3 spans 16 residues. Trimming removed 0 bases from V and 5 bases from J; junction bases left unmatched: 5. Per germline, CDR1 ENHRY and CDR2 SYGVKD. CDR3 sequence: CAISESLTSGDNEQFF. The DNA for the CDR3 is TGTGCCATCAGTGAGTCGTTGACTAGCGGAGACAATGAGCAGTTCTTC.

The V call is TRBV11-1, the J call TRBJ1-1, with a weak D call TRBD1 (5 bases). Trimming left V 2 bases short and J 1 base short, with 5 bases between. This CDR3 spans 13 amino acids. CDR1 and CDR2 from the germline V gene are SGHAT and FQDESV (reference sequence). CDR3 in DNA: TGTGCCAGCAGCTTAAGGGGGAACACTGAAGCTTTCTTT. Protein: CASSLRGNTEAFF.

This clone was found once. The V and J genes are TRBV5-1 and TRBJ1-2; TRBD1 agrees at 8 bases. The CDR3 is 16 amino acids. V shed 4 bases, J shed 5 bases, and the junction held 13 bases outside the gene matches. Germline assignment: CDR1 SGHRS and CDR2 YFSETQ. The CDR3: CASSVGQAKGPYGYTF. The CDR3 DNA follows: TGCGCCAGCAGCGTGGGACAGGCCAAGGGACCTTATGGCTACACCTTC.

The chain uses TRBV9 and TRBJ2-1; D tentatively reads TRBD1 or TRBD2 (6 bases each). V dropped 0 bases and J dropped 8 bases, with 15 bases sitting between them. Germline assignment: CDR1 SGDLS and CDR2 YYNGEE. This CDR3 region has 15 residues. In nucleotides, the CDR3 is TGTGCCAGCAGCGTAGGGGGGGCCACCTGGGATGAGCAGTTCTTC. This translates into CASSVGGATWDEQFF.

CDR3 coding DNA: TGCGCCAGCAGCTTCTACGGGGGCAATCAGCCCCAGCATTTT. Translated: CASSFYGGNQPQHF. This chain connects TRBV5-1 to TRBJ1-5; no firm D call. Germline V gene sequence: CDR1 SGHRS, CDR2 YFSETQ. The CDR3 covers 14 residues. V gave up 2 bases and J gave up 2 bases, with 8 bases separating them.

The rearrangement uses TRBV9 and TRBJ1-4; tentatively, D is TRBD1 (5 bases). CDR3 length: 15 residues. Germline V gene sequence: CDR1 SGDLS, CDR2 YYNGEE. Trimming cost V 6 bases and J 1 base, with 13 bases left between them. The DNA of the CDR3 is TGTGCCAGCACCACCGGGGGGGGAACTAATGAAAAACTGTTTTTT. It yields the protein CASTTGGGTNEKLFF.

V and J are TRBV13 and TRBJ1-3; no clear D gene. V was trimmed by 3 bases and J by 1 base, leaving 7 bases between them. The CDR3 has 14 residues. Looked up from germline, CDR1 is PRHDT and CDR2 is FYEKMQ (reference sequence). The CDR3 nucleotides read TGTGCCAGCAGCTTGGCTCCATCTGGAAACACCATATATTTT. Residues: CASSLAPSGNTIYF.

The V gene is TRBV2, the J gene TRBJ1-1; 8 positions match TRBD1. Germline assignment: CDR1 SNHLY and CDR2 FYNNEI. This CDR3 has 13 amino acids. V lost 9 bases, J lost 4 bases, and 7 bases stayed unmatched. The CDR3 reads CARAQGAGTEAFF. CDR3 DNA: TGTGCCAGAGCGCAGGGGGCAGGCACTGAAGCTTTCTTT.

V usage is TRBV5-1 and J usage is TRBJ1-2, with 12 bases matching TRBD1. V was pared by 2 bases and J by 4 bases, with 9 bases of the junction left unmatched. Per germline, CDR1 SGHRS and CDR2 YFSETQ. The CDR3 is 17 residues long. CDR3 sequence (DNA): TGCGCCAGCAGCTTAGGGACAGGGGGCGCGCGAAGCTATGGCTACACCTTC. Amino acids: CASSLGTGGARSYGYTF. Based on the CDR3 plus reference TRBV5-1 and TRBJ1-2, the full variable domain is KAGVTQTPRYLIKTRGQQVTLSCSPISGHRSVSWYQQTPGQGLQFLFEYFSETQRNKGNFPGRFSGRQFSNSRSEMNVSTLELGDSALYLCASSLGTGGARSYGYTFGSGTRLTVV.

This chain joins TRBV2 and TRBJ2-7, with D perhaps matching TRBD2 (7 bases). The length of the CDR3 is 15 residues. Germline V gene lookup returns CDR1 SNHLY and CDR2 FYNNEI. The ends were cut back, 1 base at V and 0 bases at J, with 10 bases in the middle. The CDR3 region is CASSEEGGASYEQYF. The DNA of the CDR3 is TGTGCCAGCAGTGAAGAGGGGGGGGCCTCCTACGAGCAGTACTTC.

The chain joins TRBV6-2 or TRBV6-3 to TRBJ1-1, with unresolved D. Trimming left V 0 bases short and J 3 bases short, with 14 bases between. Germline values: CDR1 MNHEY, CDR2 SVGEGT. The CDR3 sequence is 16 residues long. The CDR3 here is CASSYSSAAAHTEAFF. CDR3 sequence (DNA): TGTGCCAGCAGTTACTCCTCCGCGGCCGCGCACACTGAAGCTTTCTTT.

The rearrangement uses TRBV28 and TRBJ1-5; perhaps TRBD1 as D (5 bases). V was shortened by 5 bases and J by 7 bases, with 9 bases between the two germline ends. Germline V lookup: CDR1 MDHEN, CDR2 SYDVKM. The CDR3 has 12 residues. CDR3 in amino acids: CASSLRVQPQHF. The CDR3 DNA is TGTGCCAGCAGTCTCAGGGTCCAGCCCCAGCATTTT.

In this sample, this clone turned up many times. The genes are TRBV5-1 and TRBJ2-3; 10 bases agree with TRBD2. CDR1 and CDR2 (germline): SGHRS, YFSETQ. V dropped 0 bases and J dropped 4; count of bases not matched to a gene: 8. The CDR3 sequence is 17 residues long. The CDR3 is CASSLEASGSISDTQYF. CDR3 in DNA: TGCGCCAGCAGCTTGGAGGCTAGCGGGAGTATATCAGATACGCAGTATTTT.

This chain joins TRBV19 and TRBJ2-1, with TRBD1 matching 8 bases. Germline CDR1 is LNHDA and CDR2 is SQIVND (reference sequence). The ends lost 1 base at V and 7 bases at J; junction bases unmatched: 6. This CDR3 is built from 15 residues. CDR3 sequence reads: CASSIGQGARNEQFF. The CDR3 nucleotides read TGTGCCAGTAGTATAGGCCAGGGGGCGAGGAATGAGCAGTTCTTC.

The V and J genes are TRBV27 and TRBJ2-7; TRBD1 agrees at 9 bases. This CDR3 region has 15 residues. With V trimmed by 0 bases and J by 6 bases, 6 bases remained unmatched. From germline, CDR1 is MNHEY and CDR2 SMNVEV (reference sequence). CDR3 residues: CASSLSRTGVREQYF. CDR3 coding DNA: TGTGCCAGCAGTTTATCCCGGACAGGGGTTCGCGAGCAGTACTTC.

This chain uses TRBV4-3 with TRBJ2-2; a weak D match, TRBD1 (6 bases). The V end lost 1 base, the J end lost 3 bases, and 12 bases lay between the germline ends. This CDR3 region has 16 residues. The V gene's germline CDR1 is LGHNA and CDR2 YSLEER. CDR3 nucleotide sequence: TGCGCCAGCAGCCAAGGGTCAGGGGCTTACACCGGGGAGCTGTTTTTT. Translated: CASSQGSGAYTGELFF.

This sequence joins TRBV4-2 and TRBJ1-3, with TRBD1 matching 7 bases. In germline, CDR1 is LGHNA, CDR2 YNFKEQ. The CDR3 runs to 15 residues. With 3 bases clipped from V and 0 bases from J, the junction kept 2 bases outside the gene matches. CDR3 nucleotides: TGTGCCAGCAGCCACGGGACAGACTCTGGAAACACCATATATTTT. Its translation: CASSHGTDSGNTIYF.

The V and J genes are TRBV10-2 and TRBJ2-1, with D tentatively TRBD2 (5 bases). The V end was cut by 7 bases, the J end by 7 bases, with 14 bases between. Per germline, CDR1 WSHSY and CDR2 SAAADI. CDR3 size: 13 residues. CDR3: CASNQLDSNEQFF. The CDR3 DNA sequence: TGCGCCAGCAACCAGCTGGACTCTAATGAGCAGTTCTTC.

The chain has TRBV14 and TRBJ1-6; D uncertain. The CDR3 loop spans 14 amino acids. The germline CDR1 and CDR2 sequences are SGHDN and FVKESK. V lost 2 bases to trimming and J lost 6 bases, with 8 bases between them. Here the CDR3 DNA reads TGTGCCAGCAGCCAATATCGGAGTAATTCACCCCTCCACTTT. Amino acids: CASSQYRSNSPLHF. The complete variable domain, with remaining parts taken from reference TRBV14 and TRBJ1-6, reads EAGVTQFPSHSVIEKGQTVTLRCDPISGHDNLYWYRRVMGKEIKFLLHFVKESKQDESGMPNNRFLAERTGGTYSTLKVQPAELEDSGVYFCASSQYRSNSPLHFGNGTRLTVT.

The chain joins TRBV28 to TRBJ2-3; possible D gene TRBD2, 6 bases. V was shortened by 8 bases and J by 3 bases, with 12 bases between the two germline ends. The CDR3 has 13 amino acids. CDR1 is MDHEN, CDR2 SYDVKM, per germline. The DNA for the CDR3 is TGTGCCAGCGGCTCCGGGGGAACAGATACGCAGTATTTT. Encoded protein: CASGSGGTDTQYF.

The chain couples TRBV15 to TRBJ1-1; D unclear. Germline values: CDR1 LNHNV, CDR2 YYDKDF (reference sequence). The V end lost 2 bases, the J end lost 0 bases, and 4 bases lay between the germline ends. The CDR3 is made up of 13 amino acids. CDR3 sequence: CATSRRLNTEAFF. In DNA, the CDR3 is TGTGCCACCAGCAGAAGGTTGAACACTGAAGCTTTCTTT.